This T cell receptor (beta chain) was recorded in a study of blood T cells in healthy people across ages (dated by TCRdb to between 2014 and 2017). At the level of the whole study: In model experiments, template switching captured about one uniquely barcoded TCR beta cDNA molecule for every two T cells. The study measured age-related changes in TCR beta repertoire diversity using deep sequencing normalized with unique cDNA molecular identifiers. The donors were divided into four age groups: young (average approximately 17 years), middle-aged (about 39), aged (approximately 64) and long-lived (about 90). The study analyzed two additional independent replicas of 1 million unique cDNA reads from the same blood draw for two donors, one aged 18 to 29 and one aged 80 or older.

The method behind the library was 5' RACE. The data were produced on an Illumina HiSeq 2500. The second PCR ran for roughly 7 to 11 cycles and used a J-beta primer mix along with a sample-barcoded 5' primer. Each TCR beta cDNA molecule received a unique molecular identifier from a template-switch 5' adaptor carrying 12 random nucleotides. Each sample yielded at least 3 million CDR3-containing paired-end reads. The Mint cDNA synthesis kit, primed by a TRBC-specific oligonucleotide, was used to synthesize first-strand cDNA from all RNA. After uracil-DNA glycosylase treatment, a first 18-cycle PCR used universal primers M1SS and BC2_uni_R on all cDNA. In the source study's methods: Each sample was normalized by randomly selecting 1 million high-quality reads, each carrying a distinct molecular identifier. Instead of being binned into consensus sequences, reads that shared molecular identifiers were thrown out. MiTCR, run with a Q25 quality threshold and the strictest error-elimination algorithm, handled CDR3 identification, clonotype clustering and error correction. A nonparametric unseen species model with Euler transformation was used to estimate a lower bound on total TCR beta diversity. The public reads were quality trimmed at Q25 with fastp and then assembled into clones with MiXCR by TCRdb, keeping productive beta chains. For every CDR3 protein sequence, its rows merge into one entry that carries the most common genes and DNA. It is TCRdb's table, rather than the study itself, that gives the V and J calls and clone size. Counted in this sample were around 780,000 distinct CDR3 sequences; approximately 24% of them appeared once. Around 3% of the sample belongs to the ten largest clones.

Donors were a few dozen systemically healthy Caucasian individuals from Russia aged roughly 6 to 100 years. Each donor gave 8.5 to 10 milliliters of peripheral blood, collected into EDTA-treated Vacutainer tubes. Ficoll-Paque density-gradient centrifugation was used to isolate PBMCs, with at least 6.5 million per sample. Trizol reagent was used to extract total RNA from the PBMCs, yielding at least 6 micrograms per sample. The percentages of naive CD45RAhigh/CD27high T cells were determined by flow cytometry on a PBMC aliquot from every donor. On this clonotype itself: Its antigen is not yet known. Base qualities were left out, and no much larger clone turns up one base away.

General study outcomes and caveats: Total diversity estimates from one million sequenced T cells were considered lower bounds and underestimates. As age increased, observed TCR beta diversity per million T cells dropped in a roughly linear way, and a significant reduction was already evident by age about 40. Because profiling used bulk unsorted PBMCs, naive and antigen-experienced compartments could not be compared conclusively. There was a strong correlation between observed TCR beta diversity and the percentage of naive T cells measured by flow cytometry. Compared with the aged group, more naive CD4+ T cells, fewer expanded clones and increased TCR diversity were shown by the long-lived group, suggesting age selection. The CMV infection status of donors was not known, potentially confounding age-related changes in expanded clonotypes.

These same records also appear under a second study, on T cells of mothers and their children. The second publication reports: Nine systemically healthy Caucasian individuals, comprising three mothers and their six children, were included as donors. cDNA synthesis used all of the extracted RNA, with roughly 1.5 ug of RNA in each 15 ul reaction. In the second PCR, sample barcodes and 2-4 random nucleotides were introduced via the M1S primer. More than 8 million TCR beta CDR3 reads were obtained from each mother, and about 3 million reads were obtained from each child. Thymic selection shapes the output of TCR recombination in a similar way in related and unrelated pairs, and inherited differences have a minor effect. Normalized repertoire overlap was always found to be slightly, but never significantly, higher in related mother-child pairs than in unrelated mother-child pairs. Persistent microchimeric T cell clones were not detected, at a sensitivity of around 99 clones per million clonotypes. In the study, deep NGS was used to compare the TCR beta repertoires of mothers and children, and features distinguishing related mother-child pairs from unrelated individuals were sought. On average, the children were approximately 11 +/- 4 years old, while the mothers were about 38 +/- 4 years old. Libraries were sequenced on Illumina HiSeq 2000 with 100+100 nt paired-end reads after adapter ligation with NEBNext reagents. To avoid cross-contamination, the mother libraries and the child libraries were prepared a month apart and sequenced in separate runs. Between roughly 450,000 and 2,000,000 distinct TCR beta clonotypes were identified per donor. Naive TCR beta clonotypes were estimated from low-frequency clonotypes matched to each donor's FACS-determined naive share, without sorting.

The TCR comes from a boy younger than 18 in good health. The sample comprised blood.

Read as DNA, the sequence is TGTGCCAGCATCCCGGCAGGGGTACTAGCGGCTATAAACCAAGAGACCCAGTACTTC. This sequence encodes CASIPAGVLAAINQETQYF. Rearrangement joined TRBV7-8 to TRBJ2-5, and 8 junctional nucleotides match TRBD2. Unmatched junction bases come to 19, with V trimmed by 7 bases and J by 0 bases. CDR1 SGHVS and CDR2 FQNEAQ were looked up in the germline V gene. Reading from cysteine to phenylalanine, the CDR3 counts 19 amino acids. Only the CDR3 DNA is retained, 57 bases long and in frame from the first base.